A single sample gave rise to the 7 T cell receptor beta chains below, sequenced in a study of cytomegalovirus exposure and HLA in healthy donors. It was with 60 Vbeta and 13 Jbeta primers that the PCR ran. Using immunoSEQ multiplex PCR, the repertoire was profiled, and TCRdb retains in-frame clones only, with some absent. This sample's clone table lists about 120,000 clones. The sample comprised PBMCs. The receptors shown here come from a man between 18 and 35 years old in good health and CMV-seronegative.

The V call is TRBV27, the J call TRBJ2-7, with D possibly TRBD2 on 6 matching bases. This CDR3 contains 16 residues. Trimming stripped 0 bases from V and 2 bases from J, with 14 bases between. Germline V gene lookup returns CDR1 MNHEY and CDR2 SMNVEV (reference sequence). Written as DNA, the CDR3 is TGTGCCAGCAGTTTATCCGGGGAGGCCACCCCCTACGAGCAGTACTTC. It codes for CASSLSGEATPYEQYF.

The chain uses TRBV18 and TRBJ2-7, with D unclear. V lost 3 bases to trimming and J lost 5 bases, with 11 bases between them. The germline V gene encodes CDR1 KGHSH and CDR2 LQKENI. There are 13 residues in the CDR3. The CDR3 DNA reads as TGTGCCAGCTCACCTCCCCACGAGGACGAGCAGTACTTC. Encoded protein: CASSPPHEDEQYF.

V is TRBV7-9 and J is TRBJ2-7, with 7 bases matching TRBD1. V lost 6 bases, J lost 4 bases, and 12 bases stayed unmatched. Germline V gives CDR1 SEHNR, CDR2 FQNEAQ (reference sequence). This CDR3 is built from 15 residues. This CDR3 is CASRTGAVSGYEQYF. CDR3 bases: TGTGCCAGCAGAACAGGGGCCGTCTCGGGGTACGAGCAGTACTTC. Supplemented by reference TRBV7-9 and TRBJ2-7, the full variable domain reads DTGVSQNPRHKITKRGQNVTFRCDPISEHNRLYWYRQTLGQGPEFLTYFQNEAQLEKSRLLSDRFSAERPKGSFSTLEIQRTEQGDSAMYLCASRTGAVSGYEQYFGPGTRLTVT.

The chain is built from TRBV5-6 and TRBJ2-2; D is possibly TRBD2 (7 bases). Trimming left V 4 bases short and J 5 bases short, with 21 bases between. This CDR3 contains 17 residues. Germline assignment: CDR1 SGHDT and CDR2 YYEEEE. As DNA, the CDR3 is TGTGCCAGCAGCAGCTTCGCGGGAGAAGGGGGTACCGGGGAGCTGTTTTTT. This encodes CASSSFAGEGGTGELFF.

This chain uses TRBV7-8 with TRBJ2-5; 11 nucleotides agree with TRBD2. Germline V gene sequence: CDR1 SGHVS, CDR2 FQNEAQ. Trimming took 5 bases from V and 1 from J; bases not matched to a gene: 6. This CDR3 comprises 16 residues. The CDR3 region has the DNA TGTGCCAGCAGCCATAGGACTAGCGGGCGCCAAGAGACCCAGTACTTC. As protein: CASSHRTSGRQETQYF.

The J gene is TRBJ1-6, the V gene TRBV4-1; the D gene is possibly TRBD1 (6 bases). Germline V gene sequence: CDR1 MGHRA, CDR2 YSYEKL. The CDR3 length is 14 residues. V lost 5 bases, J lost 3 bases, and 8 bases lay in between. The CDR3: CASSWTVYNSPLHF. The CDR3 DNA is TGCGCCAGCAGCTGGACAGTCTATAATTCACCCCTCCACTTT.

The chain employs TRBV7-9 and TRBJ1-1; TRBD1 agrees at 8 bases. With 4 bases clipped from V and 6 bases from J, the junction kept 10 bases outside the gene matches. CDR3 length equals 15 residues. Germline values: CDR1 SEHNR, CDR2 FQNEAQ (reference sequence). The CDR3 nucleotides read TGTGCCAGCAGCTCGCGGACTTCAGGGGGCCCTGAAGCTTTCTTT. It yields the protein CASSSRTSGGPEAFF.